The 10 T cell receptor beta chains reported below all come from one sample, sequenced in a study of blood T cell repertoires in COVID-19. Clones were read by immunoSEQ multiplex PCR, and TCRdb kept only the in-frame ones, dropping some. The sample lists 390,000 or so clones, 90% occurring once. Sequencing was carried out using peripheral blood. All receptors derive from a man aged 18 to 30 with active or convalescent COVID-19.

The genes are TRBV15 and TRBJ2-7, with D possibly matching TRBD2 (6 bases). This CDR3 spans 13 amino acids. V lost 3 bases to trimming and J lost 6 bases, with 12 bases between them. CDR1 is LNHNV, CDR2 YYDKDF, per germline (reference sequence). CDR3 nucleotide sequence: TGTGCCACCAGCAGCGACGGGAGAGGCGAGCAGTACTTC. Its translation is CATSSDGRGEQYF.

This clone was seen only once. The rearrangement uses TRBV9 and TRBJ2-1; 7 bases line up with TRBD2. J lost 1 base, V lost 9 bases, and 7 bases had no gene match. The CDR3 runs 14 residues. Germline V gene sequence: CDR1 SGDLS, CDR2 YYNGEE. The CDR3 is CATSAGRSYNEQFF. Here the CDR3 DNA reads TGTGCCACATCAGCGGGGCGATCCTACAATGAGCAGTTCTTC.

This clone was counted only a few times. V usage is TRBV18 and J usage is TRBJ2-3, with no clear D. Germline CDR1 is KGHSH and CDR2 is LQKENI. The CDR3 covers 14 residues. V lost 4 bases and J 2 bases, leaving 10 bases between the germline ends. The CDR3 reads CASSQDSDTDTQYF. The CDR3 DNA reads as TGTGCCAGCTCACAAGACTCAGACACAGATACGCAGTATTTT.

The gene calls are TRBV24-1 and TRBJ1-5; D is perhaps TRBD1 (5 bases). The CDR3 has 16 amino acids. Trimming pared 4 bases from V and 0 bases from J, leaving 12 bases between. CDR1 is KGHDR and CDR2 is SFDVKD in the germline V gene. This chain's CDR3 is CATSDPGGDSNQPQHF. In DNA, the CDR3 is TGTGCCACCAGTGACCCCGGGGGGGATAGCAATCAGCCCCAGCATTTT.

The genes are TRBV12-3 or TRBV12-4 and TRBJ1-1; D is unresolved. The CDR3 consists of 11 residues. Trimming pared 5 bases from V and 11 bases from J, leaving 12 bases between. The CDR3 protein is CASSQGGWAFF. The CDR3 DNA is TGTGCCAGCAGTCAAGGCGGTTGGGCTTTCTTT.

This chain joins TRBV6-6 and TRBJ1-4, with D possibly matching TRBD1 (5 bases). V was cut by 6 bases and J by 4 bases, with 15 bases left in between. In germline, CDR1 is MNHNY, CDR2 SVGAGI (reference sequence). The CDR3 contains 15 residues. CDR3 amino acids: CASSRIRVDNEKLFF. CDR3 sequence (DNA): TGTGCCAGCAGCCGTATCAGGGTCGATAATGAAAAACTGTTTTTT.

CDR3 region: CASSSQGGNTIYF. The CDR3, as DNA: TGTGCCAGCAGTTCACAGGGTGGAAACACCATATATTTT. J is TRBJ1-3 and V is TRBV6-5; D possibly corresponds to TRBD1 (6 bases). The CDR3 covers 13 residues. Looked up from germline, CDR1 is MNHEY and CDR2 is SVGAGI. The V end lost 4 bases, the J end lost 3 bases, and 7 bases lay between the germline ends.

The rearrangement links TRBV11-3 to TRBJ1-6, with D possibly TRBD1 on 5 matching bases. The length of the CDR3 is 14 residues. Germline V gene lookup returns CDR1 SGHNT and CDR2 YENEEA. Trimming left V 3 bases short and J 6 bases short, with 9 bases between. The CDR3 region is CASSFGGGNSPLHF. CDR3 nucleotide sequence: TGTGCCAGCAGCTTCGGGGGAGGTAATTCACCCCTCCACTTT. Full variable domain (missing parts from reference TRBV11-3 and TRBJ1-6): EAGVVQSPRYKIIEKKQPVAFWCNPISGHNTLYWYLQNLGQGPELLIRYENEEAVDDSQLPKDRFSAERLKGVDSTLKIQPAELGDSAVYLCASSFGGGNSPLHFGNGTRLTVT.

V gene TRBV15 combines with J gene TRBJ2-2; D is perhaps TRBD1 (6 bases). Germline lookup yields CDR1 LNHNV and CDR2 YYDKDF (reference sequence). Between the trimmed V and J ends, which lost 0 bases and 4 bases, there was a span of 15 bases. The CDR3 is 17 residues long. CDR3 in DNA: TGTGCCACCAGCAGAGATGAAAGGGGGTGGGGCACCGGGGAGCTGTTTTTT. Encoded protein: CATSRDERGWGTGELFF.

This chain links TRBV19 with TRBJ2-2; TRBD2 is a possible D gene (5 bases). CDR1 and CDR2 from the germline V gene are LNHDA and SQIVND (reference sequence). Trimming removed 3 bases from V and 7 bases from J, with 12 bases in between. The CDR3 has 14 amino acids. CDR3 in DNA: TGTGCCAGTAGTATTTTGGAGGTAGGCGGGGAGCTGTTTTTT. This sequence encodes CASSILEVGGELFF. Together with reference TRBV19 and TRBJ2-2, the CDR3 gives the full variable domain: DGGITQSPKYLFRKEGQNVTLSCEQNLNHDAMYWYRQDPGQGLRLIYYSQIVNDFQKGDIAEGYSVSREKKESFPLTVTSAQKNPTAFYLCASSILEVGGELFFGEGSRLTVL.